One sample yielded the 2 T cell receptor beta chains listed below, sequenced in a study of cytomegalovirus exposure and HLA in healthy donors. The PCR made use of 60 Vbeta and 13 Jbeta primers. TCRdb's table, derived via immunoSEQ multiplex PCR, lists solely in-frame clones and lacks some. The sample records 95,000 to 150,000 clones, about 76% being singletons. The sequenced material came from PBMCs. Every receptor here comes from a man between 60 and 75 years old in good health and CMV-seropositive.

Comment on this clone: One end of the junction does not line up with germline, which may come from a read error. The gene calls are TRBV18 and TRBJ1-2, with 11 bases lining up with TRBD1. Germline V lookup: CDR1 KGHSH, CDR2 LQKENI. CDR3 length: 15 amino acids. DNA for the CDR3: TGTGCCAGCTCACCTTTGGGACAGGGGGAGTATGTCTACACCTTC. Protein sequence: CASSPLGQGEYVYTF.

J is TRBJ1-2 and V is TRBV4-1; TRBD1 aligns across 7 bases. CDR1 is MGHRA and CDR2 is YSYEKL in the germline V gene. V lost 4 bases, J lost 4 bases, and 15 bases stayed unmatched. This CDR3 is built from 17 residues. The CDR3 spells CASSPTWDSRSTYGYTF. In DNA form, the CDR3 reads TGCGCCAGCAGCCCGACCTGGGACAGTAGATCGACCTATGGCTACACCTTC.